This entry concerns a single TCR beta chain. Its antigen remains unknown. The data stem from a study of vaccination effects on CD4 cells after COVID-19. Broader study findings: After vaccination, at late timepoints, clones induced by infection and by vaccine contracted markedly.

Antigen-specific CD4+ T cells were expanded (with viral peptide pools) by the ViraFEST assay ahead of sequencing. The authors isolated CD4+ T cells after about 10 days of culture. Each participant was administered two doses of either the BNT162b2 or the mRNA-1273 vaccine. Culturing of 1.5 million to 2 million PBMC per well took place with about 10 IU/ml IL-2 and 9.5 to 10 ug/ml peptides. Clones were sequenced by immunoSEQ multiplex PCR, and TCRdb holds only the in-frame ones, with some missing. Of some 20,000 clones listed, around 77% are singletons. The CDR3 is 17 residues long. J lost 3 bases, V lost 4 bases, and 10 bases had no gene match. Germline assignment: CDR1 SGHVS and CDR2 FQNEAQ.

This sequence originates from a human donor who received a COVID-19 vaccine. The V call is TRBV7-8, the J call TRBJ2-5; 11 positions match TRBD2. The sequences come from CD4+ T cells from PBMCs cultured with HCoV-229E spike peptides, collected after COVID-19 vaccination. CDR3 bases: TGTGCCAGCAGCTCCTTCCGGGGTAGCGGGAGGGAAGAGACCCAGTACTTC. This translates into CASSSFRGSGREETQYF.